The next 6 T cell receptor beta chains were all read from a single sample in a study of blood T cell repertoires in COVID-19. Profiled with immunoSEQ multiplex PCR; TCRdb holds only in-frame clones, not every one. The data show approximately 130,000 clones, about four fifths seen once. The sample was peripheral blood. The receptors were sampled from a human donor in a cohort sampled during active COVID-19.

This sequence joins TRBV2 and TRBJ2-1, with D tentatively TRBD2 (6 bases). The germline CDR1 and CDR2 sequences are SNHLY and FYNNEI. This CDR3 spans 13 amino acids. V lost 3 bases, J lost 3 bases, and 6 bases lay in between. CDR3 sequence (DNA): TGTGCCAGCAGTGAGGACTACTACAATGAGCAGTTCTTC. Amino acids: CASSEDYYNEQFF.

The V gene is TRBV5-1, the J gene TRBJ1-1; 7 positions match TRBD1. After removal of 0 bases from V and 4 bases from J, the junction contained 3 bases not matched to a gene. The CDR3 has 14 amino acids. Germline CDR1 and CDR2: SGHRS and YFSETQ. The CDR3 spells CASSLEQGSTEAFF. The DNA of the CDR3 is TGCGCCAGCAGCTTGGAACAGGGGAGCACTGAAGCTTTCTTT. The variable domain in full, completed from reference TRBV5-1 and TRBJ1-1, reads KAGVTQTPRYLIKTRGQQVTLSCSPISGHRSVSWYQQTPGQGLQFLFEYFSETQRNKGNFPGRFSGRQFSNSRSEMNVSTLELGDSALYLCASSLEQGSTEAFFGQGTRLTVV.

This CDR3 is CATTGPSGEKLFF. In DNA form, the CDR3 reads TGTGCCACAACTGGGCCGTCCGGTGAAAAACTGTTTTTT. The chain couples TRBV11-2 to TRBJ1-4; the D is unclear. The CDR3 has 13 residues. Germline loops: CDR1 SGHAT, CDR2 FQNNGV. Trimming stripped 10 bases from V and 7 bases from J, with 16 bases between.

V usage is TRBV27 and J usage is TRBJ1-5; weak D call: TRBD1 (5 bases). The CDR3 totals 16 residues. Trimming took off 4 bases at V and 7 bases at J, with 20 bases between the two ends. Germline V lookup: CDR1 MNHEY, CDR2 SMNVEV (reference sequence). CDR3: CASSSLASRVGQPQHF. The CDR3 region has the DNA TGTGCCAGCAGTTCCCTCGCCTCCAGGGTTGGACAGCCCCAGCATTTT.

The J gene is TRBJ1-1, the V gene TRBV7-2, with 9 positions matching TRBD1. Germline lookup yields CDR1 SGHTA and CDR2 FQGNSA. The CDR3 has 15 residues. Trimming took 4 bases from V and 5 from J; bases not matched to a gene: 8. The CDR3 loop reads CASSSQGAVGTEAFF. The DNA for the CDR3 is TGTGCCAGCAGCTCACAGGGGGCAGTGGGGACTGAAGCTTTCTTT.

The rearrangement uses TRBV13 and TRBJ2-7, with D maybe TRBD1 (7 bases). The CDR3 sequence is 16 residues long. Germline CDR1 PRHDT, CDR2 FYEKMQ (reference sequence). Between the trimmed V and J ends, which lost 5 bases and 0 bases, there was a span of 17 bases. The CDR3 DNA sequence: TGTGCCAGCAGCCCAGGGGGGCAGGGGGGCTCCTACGAGCAGTACTTC. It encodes CASSPGGQGGSYEQYF.